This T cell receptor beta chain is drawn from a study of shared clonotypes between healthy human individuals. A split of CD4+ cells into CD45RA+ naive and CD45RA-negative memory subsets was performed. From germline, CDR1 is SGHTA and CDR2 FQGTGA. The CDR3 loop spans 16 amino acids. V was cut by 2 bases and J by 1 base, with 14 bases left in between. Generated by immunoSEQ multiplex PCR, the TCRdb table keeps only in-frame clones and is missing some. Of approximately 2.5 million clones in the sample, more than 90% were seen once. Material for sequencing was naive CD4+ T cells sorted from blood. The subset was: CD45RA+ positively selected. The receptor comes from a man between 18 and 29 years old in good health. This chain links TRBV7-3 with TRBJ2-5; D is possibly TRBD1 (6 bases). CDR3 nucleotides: TGTGCCAGCAGCTTATCCTTTTCCAGGGGCCAAGAGACCCAGTACTTC. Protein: CASSLSFSRGQETQYF.